Shown below are 31 T cell receptor beta chains from a single sample sequenced in a study of T cell repertoires in cytomegalovirus infection. For these receptors, no antigen is known. TCRdb processed the reads anew with MiXCR; each CDR3 protein has one entry. Of about 770,000 distinct CDR3 sequences listed, roughly 28% are singletons. The source material was cultured CD8+ T cells from PBMCs, sampled from culture after CMV antigen stimulation. All receptors come from a human donor in good health (CMV status not recorded). Some clones in this sample may be carry-over from other donors' samples.

Only a few counts were recorded for this clonotype. V is TRBV19 and J is TRBJ1-5, with 7 bases aligning to TRBD1. The V gene end was trimmed by 5 bases and the J gene end by 3 bases; junction bases not matched to a gene: 7. The CDR3 consists of 15 residues. Germline loops: CDR1 LNHDA, CDR2 SQIVND (reference sequence). The CDR3 spells CASSVGQDPNQPQHF. As DNA, the CDR3 is TGTGCCAGTAGTGTCGGACAGGATCCCAATCAGCCCCAGCATTTT.

Only a few counts were recorded for this clonotype. The rearrangement uses TRBV19 and TRBJ2-3; possibly TRBD2 for D (6 bases). CDR1 LNHDA and CDR2 SQIVND come from the germline V gene (reference sequence). The V end lost 5 bases, the J end lost 2 bases, and 14 bases lay between the germline ends. The CDR3 has 15 amino acids. This CDR3 is CASSVTGTYTDTQYF. CDR3 in DNA: TGTGCCAGTAGTGTGACCGGGACTTACACAGATACGCAGTATTTT.

In this sample, this clonotype turned up many times. The chain uses TRBV7-8 and TRBJ1-2; D uncertain. CDR1 is SGHVS and CDR2 is FQNEAQ in the germline V gene. The CDR3 consists of 14 residues. The V and J ends lost 5 bases and 6 bases respectively, with 16 bases between them. In DNA form, the CDR3 reads TGTGCCAGCAGCCACCTGGTCTTGGATGATGGCTACACCTTC. Protein sequence: CASSHLVLDDGYTF. The whole variable domain, remainder taken from reference TRBV7-8 and TRBJ1-2, is GAGVSQSPRYKVAKRGQDVALRCDPISGHVSLFWYQQALGQGPEFLTYFQNEAQLDKSGLPSDRFFAERPEGSVSTLKIQRTQQEDSAVYLCASSHLVLDDGYTFGSGTRLTVV.

This chain connects TRBV7-6 to TRBJ1-2; 8 bases map to TRBD1. CDR3 size: 15 residues. Germline V gene data show CDR1 as SGHVS and CDR2 as FNYEAQ. Trimming at V came to 1 base and at J to 8 bases, leaving 9 bases not matched to a gene. The CDR3 DNA is TGTGCCAGCAGCTTAGACGATGGGACAGGAGACGGCTACACCTTC. This translates into CASSLDDGTGDGYTF. Combining the CDR3 with reference TRBV7-6 and TRBJ1-2 gives the whole variable domain GAGVSQSPRYKVTKRGQDVALRCDPISGHVSLYWYRQALGQGPEFLTYFNYEAQQDKSGLPNDRFSAERPEGSISTLTIQRTEQRDSAMYRCASSLDDGTGDGYTFGSGTRLTVV.

This clonotype was seen a few times. The V gene is TRBV12-3 or TRBV12-4, the J gene TRBJ1-3; TRBD1 matches at 8 bases. The CDR3 totals 14 residues. The V segment lost 11 bases and the J segment 1 base; nucleotides outside the gene matches: 7. The CDR3 nucleotides read TGTGCCGGTAGACAGGGGTCATCTGGAAACACCATATATTTT. Protein: CAGRQGSSGNTIYF.

Only a few counts were recorded for this clonotype. This rearrangement joins TRBV12-3 or TRBV12-4 to TRBJ2-7; 8 nucleotides match TRBD1. The CDR3 contains 13 residues. After removal of 7 bases from V and 4 bases from J, the junction contained 6 bases not matched to a gene. The CDR3 is CASNPTGGYEQYF. The CDR3 DNA sequence: TGTGCCAGCAACCCCACAGGGGGTTACGAGCAGTACTTC.

This clonotype occurred many times. The V call is TRBV4-3, the J call TRBJ2-1; unclear D gene. Germline values: CDR1 LGHNA, CDR2 YSLEER. This CDR3 is built from 14 residues. With 0 bases removed from V and 4 bases from J, the gap between germline ends came to 7 bases. CDR3 loop: CASSQDGSYNEQFF. The CDR3 DNA is TGCGCCAGCAGCCAAGATGGGTCTTACAATGAGCAGTTCTTC.

The chain uses TRBV28 and TRBJ2-5; TRBD1 agrees at 8 bases. V shed 6 bases and J 4 bases; nucleotides not matched to a gene: 7. Germline assignment: CDR1 MDHEN and CDR2 SYDVKM. This CDR3 is built from 14 residues. Here the CDR3 DNA reads TGTGCCAGCAGACCCGGACAGGGCAGAGAGACCCAGTACTTC. Translating it yields CASRPGQGRETQYF. The entire variable domain, with the rest obtained from reference TRBV28 and TRBJ2-5, is as follows: DVKVTQSSRYLVKRTGEKVFLECVQDMDHENMFWYRQDPGLGLRLIYFSYDVKMKEKGDIPEGYSVSREKKERFSLILESASTNQTSMYLCASRPGQGRETQYFGPGTRLLVL.

In its sample, this clonotype was seen a few times. The CDR3 DNA reads TGTGCCAGCGGCCTTTTAGCTGAAGCTTTCTTT. It encodes CASGLLAEAFF. The V call is TRBV7-9, the J call TRBJ1-1, with D unclear. This CDR3 is built from 11 residues. Germline CDR1 SEHNR, CDR2 FQNEAQ (reference sequence). The V end lost 8 bases, the J end lost 6 bases, and 10 bases lay between the germline ends.

This clonotype was found once. This sequence joins TRBV7-9 and TRBJ1-1; 9 bases are a match to TRBD1. Trimming took 4 bases from V and 6 from J; bases not matched to a gene: 12. This CDR3 comprises 16 residues. Looked up from germline, CDR1 is SEHNR and CDR2 is FQNEAQ (reference sequence). The CDR3 DNA follows: TGTGCCAGCAGCTCACCCGGGACAGGGAGGTGGGCTGAAGCTTTCTTT. The encoded protein is CASSSPGTGRWAEAFF.

The sample holds a few counts of this clonotype. The V call is TRBV6-5, the J call TRBJ1-5; D is possibly TRBD1 (5 bases). Germline CDR1 reads MNHEY; CDR2 reads SVGAGI. This CDR3 region has 14 residues. V dropped 3 bases and J dropped 9 bases, with 15 bases sitting between them. The CDR3 DNA sequence: TGTGCCAGCAGTTATTCCTCAGGGATTCGGCCCCAGCATTTT. This translates into CASSYSSGIRPQHF.

V usage is TRBV11-3 and J usage is TRBJ2-1, with D possibly being TRBD1 or TRBD2 (6 bases each). Germline CDR1 reads SGHNT; CDR2 reads YENEEA. The CDR3 consists of 15 residues. V was trimmed by 5 bases and J by 8 bases, leaving 19 bases between them. In DNA form, the CDR3 reads TGTGCCAGCAGCCGCTGGGGGGCTTTGGGTGATGAGCAGTTCTTC. This sequence encodes CASSRWGALGDEQFF.

This clonotype appeared many times. This chain connects TRBV7-2 to TRBJ1-1; a possible D gene is TRBD1 (5 bases). V was clipped by 3 bases and J by 2 bases, with 16 bases between them. The CDR3 runs to 16 residues. Germline assignment: CDR1 SGHTA and CDR2 FQGNSA. CDR3 bases: TGTGCCAGCAGCTTGGGGGTGAGATCGTTCAACACTGAAGCTTTCTTT. This sequence encodes CASSLGVRSFNTEAFF.

The chain has TRBV5-1 and TRBJ2-1; tentatively, D is TRBD2 (5 bases). The CDR3 runs to 14 residues. CDR1 is SGHRS and CDR2 is YFSETQ in the germline V gene. V gave up 3 bases and J gave up 8 bases, with 15 bases separating them. The DNA for the CDR3 is TGCGCCAGCAGCTCCGGTGAGGGTAGCCATGAGCAGTTCTTC. Translating it yields CASSSGEGSHEQFF.

The V and J genes are TRBV10-3 and TRBJ1-6; D might be TRBD1 (5 bases). V gave up 11 bases and J gave up 7 bases, with 18 bases separating them. The CDR3 is made up of 14 amino acids. From germline, CDR1 is ENHRY and CDR2 SYGVKD. The CDR3 DNA sequence: TGTGCCGTTAATTTTCAGGGTCCAAATTCACCCCTCCACTTT. This translates into CAVNFQGPNSPLHF.

The J gene is TRBJ2-5, the V gene TRBV7-9; maybe TRBD2 (6 bases). Per the germline V gene, CDR1 is SEHNR and CDR2 is FQNEAQ (reference sequence). V lost 5 bases, J lost 2 bases, and 12 bases lay in between. The length of the CDR3 is 14 residues. The CDR3 bases are TGTGCCAGCAGCCGCCCGGGACTGCAAGAGACCCAGTACTTC. Translated, it gives CASSRPGLQETQYF.

The CDR3 DNA is TGCGCCAGCAGCCTCCGTGGGGGAAGCACCGGGGAGCTGTTTTTT. As protein: CASSLRGGSTGELFF. The V call is TRBV4-1, the J call TRBJ2-2; either TRBD1 or TRBD2 may supply D (5 bases each). The V gene lost 4 bases and the J gene lost 4 bases, with 13 bases spanning the gap. The CDR3 runs to 15 residues. The germline V gene encodes CDR1 MGHRA and CDR2 YSYEKL.

This clonotype was detected many times. The chain carries TRBV12-3 or TRBV12-4 and TRBJ1-5; D ambiguous. CDR3 length equals 13 residues. V lost 9 bases and J 2 bases, leaving 11 bases between the germline ends. CDR3 DNA sequence: TGTGCCAGTTTAGCGGGTGGCAATCAGCCCCAGCATTTT. Its translation: CASLAGGNQPQHF.

As DNA, the CDR3 is TGTGCCAGCAGTGAATGGTCAGACAATCAGCCCCAGCATTTT. This codes for CASSEWSDNQPQHF. V usage is TRBV25-1 and J usage is TRBJ1-5; D is undetermined. This CDR3 is built from 14 residues. The germline V gene has CDR1 MGHDK and CDR2 SYGVNS. V was clipped by 1 base and J by 3 bases, with 7 bases between them.

V and J are TRBV27 and TRBJ2-7; 13 nucleotides agree with TRBD2. The CDR3 sequence is 17 residues long. CDR1 MNHEY and CDR2 SMNVEV come from the germline V gene (reference sequence). V was pared by 0 bases and J by 3 bases, with 5 bases of the junction left unmatched. The CDR3 here is CASSLSRLAGGGYEQYV. Here the CDR3 DNA reads TGTGCCAGCAGTTTATCTCGACTAGCGGGGGGAGGCTACGAGCAGTACGTC.

In its sample, this clonotype was seen a few times. The J gene is TRBJ2-5, the V gene TRBV6-1; D perhaps matches TRBD2 (5 bases). CDR3 length: 16 residues. V shed 3 bases and J shed 3 bases, with 17 bases lying between them. Looked up from germline, CDR1 is MNHNS and CDR2 is SASEGT. CDR3 in amino acids: CASSELGEGVKETQYF. DNA for the CDR3: TGTGCCAGCAGTGAGCTTGGTGAGGGTGTCAAAGAGACCCAGTACTTC.

This clonotype was observed a handful of times. J is TRBJ2-5 and V is TRBV4-1; D is unclear. Germline V lookup: CDR1 MGHRA, CDR2 YSYEKL. The V end lost 0 bases, the J end lost 1 base, and 9 bases lay between the germline ends. There are 15 residues in the CDR3. CDR3 nucleotides: TGCGCCAGCAGCCAAGATACCGCTGGCCAAGAGACCCAGTACTTC. This translates into CASSQDTAGQETQYF.

This clonotype has at least ten counts. J is TRBJ2-1 and V is TRBV7-2, with 7 bases aligning to TRBD2. There are 15 residues in the CDR3. Germline V CDR1 and CDR2: SGHTA, FQGNSA. J was trimmed by 6 bases and V by 4 bases; bases with no gene match: 9. The CDR3 sequence: CASSWGGEGFNEQFF. CDR3 coding DNA: TGTGCCAGCAGCTGGGGGGGTGAGGGGTTCAATGAGCAGTTCTTC.

Turning to this clonotype: At one of its ends the junction is not consistent with the germline gene, which may arise from a read error. The chain recombines TRBV4-1 with TRBJ2-1; possible D gene TRBD1, 5 bases. The CDR3 is 18 residues long. Germline-derived CDR1 and CDR2 are MGHRA and YSYEKL. This CDR3 reads CASSQDPMTELSYNEQLF. CDR3 coding DNA: TGCGCCAGCAGCCAAGATCCCATGACAGAACTCTCCTACAATGAGCAGTTATTC.

This clonotype was picked up many times. The chain links TRBV12-3 or TRBV12-4 to TRBJ2-1, with a weak D call TRBD2 (6 bases). There are 14 residues in the CDR3. V lost 8 bases and J lost 8, with 19 bases in between. CDR3 in DNA: TGTGCCAGCGGAAGGGGACTCCAAGGCGATGAGCAGTTCTTC. It encodes CASGRGLQGDEQFF.

V is TRBV12-3 or TRBV12-4 and J is TRBJ2-3, with D uncertain. With 6 bases removed from V and 4 bases from J, the gap between germline ends came to 14 bases. This CDR3 region has 14 residues. CDR3 sequence reads: CASSHTRVPDTQYF. The DNA of the CDR3 is TGTGCCAGCAGCCATACACGAGTTCCAGATACGCAGTATTTT.

This chain connects TRBV20-1 to TRBJ2-2; 12 positions agree with TRBD2. Germline CDR1 reads DFQATT; CDR2 reads SNEGSKA (reference sequence). The CDR3 is 16 amino acids. The V segment lost 4 bases and the J segment 5 bases; nucleotides outside the gene matches: 8. The CDR3 DNA is TGCAGTGCTACAAAGGGTGGGACTAGCGGGACCGGGGAGCTGTTTTTT. This sequence encodes CSATKGGTSGTGELFF.

In its sample, this clonotype was seen many times. This chain uses TRBV7-2 with TRBJ2-3; D is uncertain. Trimming shortened V by 1 base and J by 0 bases, and 11 bases separated the two germline ends. The CDR3 extends over 16 amino acids. Germline assignment: CDR1 SGHTA and CDR2 FQGNSA. The CDR3 is CASSLVQSRSTDTQYF. In DNA form, the CDR3 reads TGTGCCAGCAGCTTAGTCCAATCGCGGAGCACAGATACGCAGTATTTT.

CDR3 sequence: CAIRPITRTGTGSWTDEQYF. In nucleotides, the CDR3 is TGTGCCATCAGACCCATAACCCGGACAGGGACGGGTTCTTGGACGGACGAGCAGTACTTC. The chain combines TRBV10-3 with TRBJ2-7; 8 positions match TRBD1. Germline loops: CDR1 ENHRY, CDR2 SYGVKD. Unmatched junction bases numbered 27, after V lost 6 bases and J lost 5 bases. The CDR3 contains 20 residues.

This clonotype was counted between two and nine times. V usage is TRBV28 and J usage is TRBJ2-7; possibly TRBD1 for D (6 bases). CDR3 length: 15 residues. The germline V gene has CDR1 MDHEN and CDR2 SYDVKM. The V gene lost 6 bases and the J gene lost 0 bases, with 15 bases spanning the gap. The CDR3 DNA reads as TGTGCCAGCAGCCCTATTCACAGGGACTCCTACGAGCAGTACGTC. This codes for CASSPIHRDSYEQYV.

The chain links TRBV4-1 to TRBJ2-3, with D perhaps TRBD1 or TRBD2 (5 bases each). Per the germline V gene, CDR1 is MGHRA and CDR2 is YSYEKL. The length of the CDR3 is 18 residues. The V and J ends lost 0 bases and 4 bases respectively, with 20 bases between them. In DNA form, the CDR3 reads TGCGCCAGCAGCCAAGATCGCAAGGGGCCGGGGCGATCAGATACGCAGTATTTT. This translates into CASSQDRKGPGRSDTQYF.